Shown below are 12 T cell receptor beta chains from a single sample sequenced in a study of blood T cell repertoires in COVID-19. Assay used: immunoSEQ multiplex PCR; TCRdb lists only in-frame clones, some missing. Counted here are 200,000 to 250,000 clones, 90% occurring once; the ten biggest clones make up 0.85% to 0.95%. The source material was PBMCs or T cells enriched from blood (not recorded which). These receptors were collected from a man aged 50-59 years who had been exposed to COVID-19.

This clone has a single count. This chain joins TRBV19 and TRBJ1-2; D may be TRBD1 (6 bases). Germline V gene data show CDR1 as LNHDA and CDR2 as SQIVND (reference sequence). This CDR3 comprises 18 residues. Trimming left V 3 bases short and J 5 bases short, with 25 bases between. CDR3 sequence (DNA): TGTGCCAGTAGTATCAGGGCGACAGGACCTCCAAAGTTTTATGGCTACACCTTC. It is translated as CASSIRATGPPKFYGYTF. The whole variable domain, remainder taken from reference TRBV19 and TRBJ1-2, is DGGITQSPKYLFRKEGQNVTLSCEQNLNHDAMYWYRQDPGQGLRLIYYSQIVNDFQKGDIAEGYSVSREKKESFPLTVTSAQKNPTAFYLCASSIRATGPPKFYGYTFGSGTRLTVV.

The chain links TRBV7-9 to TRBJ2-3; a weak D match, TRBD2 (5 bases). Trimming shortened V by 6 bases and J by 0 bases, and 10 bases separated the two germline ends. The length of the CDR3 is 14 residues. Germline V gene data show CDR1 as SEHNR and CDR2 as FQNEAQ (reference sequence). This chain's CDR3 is CASSRRTSTDTQYF. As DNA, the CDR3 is TGTGCCAGCAGTCGGAGGACTAGCACAGATACGCAGTATTTT. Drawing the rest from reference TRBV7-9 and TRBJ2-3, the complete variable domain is DTGVSQNPRHKITKRGQNVTFRCDPISEHNRLYWYRQTLGQGPEFLTYFQNEAQLEKSRLLSDRFSAERPKGSFSTLEIQRTEQGDSAMYLCASSRRTSTDTQYFGPGTRLTVL.

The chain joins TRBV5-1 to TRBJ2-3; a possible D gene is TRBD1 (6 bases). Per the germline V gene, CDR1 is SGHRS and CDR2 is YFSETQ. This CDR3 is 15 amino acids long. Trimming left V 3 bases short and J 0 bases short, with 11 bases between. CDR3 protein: CASSWQGLSTDTQYF. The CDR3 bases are TGCGCCAGCAGCTGGCAGGGGTTAAGCACAGATACGCAGTATTTT.

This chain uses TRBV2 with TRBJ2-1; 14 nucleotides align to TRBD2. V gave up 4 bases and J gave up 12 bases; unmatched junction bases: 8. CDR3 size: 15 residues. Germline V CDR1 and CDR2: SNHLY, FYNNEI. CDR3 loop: CASSAPGLAGVGQFF. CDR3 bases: TGTGCCAGCAGTGCCCCGGGACTAGCGGGGGTAGGGCAGTTCTTC.

CDR3 nucleotide sequence: TGTGCCAGCAGCTTGGCTAGCGGGAGTATCAATGAGCAGTTCTTC. It specifies CASSLASGSINEQFF. The V call is TRBV5-4, the J call TRBJ2-1; 10 bases fit TRBD2. V lost 0 bases and J lost 6; bases outside the gene matches: 3. Germline assignment: CDR1 SGHNT and CDR2 YYREEE (reference sequence). CDR3 length equals 15 residues.

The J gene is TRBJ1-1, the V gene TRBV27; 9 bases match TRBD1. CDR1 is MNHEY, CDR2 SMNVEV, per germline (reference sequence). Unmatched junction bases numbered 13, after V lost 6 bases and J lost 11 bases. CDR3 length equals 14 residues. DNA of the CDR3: TGTGCCAGCAGATTGAACCGGGACAGGGATTTCGCTTTCTTT. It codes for CASRLNRDRDFAFF.

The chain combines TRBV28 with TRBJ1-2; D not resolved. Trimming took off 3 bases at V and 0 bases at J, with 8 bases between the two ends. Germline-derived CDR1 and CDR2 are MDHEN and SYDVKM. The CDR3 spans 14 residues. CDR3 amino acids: CASSLSDSNYGYTF. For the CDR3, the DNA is TGTGCCAGCAGTTTGAGCGACTCTAACTATGGCTACACCTTC.

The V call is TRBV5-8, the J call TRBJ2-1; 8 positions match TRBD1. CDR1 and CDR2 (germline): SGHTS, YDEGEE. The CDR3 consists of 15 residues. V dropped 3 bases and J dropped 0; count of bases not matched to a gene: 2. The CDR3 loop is CASSWDRSSYNEQFF. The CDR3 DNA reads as TGTGCCAGCAGCTGGGACAGGAGCTCCTACAATGAGCAGTTCTTC. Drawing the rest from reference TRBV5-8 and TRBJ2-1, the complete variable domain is EAGVTQSPTHLIKTRGQQATLRCSPISGHTSVYWYQQALGLGLQFLLWYDEGEERNRGNFPPRFSGRQFPNYSSELNVNALELEDSALYLCASSWDRSSYNEQFFGPGTRLTVL.

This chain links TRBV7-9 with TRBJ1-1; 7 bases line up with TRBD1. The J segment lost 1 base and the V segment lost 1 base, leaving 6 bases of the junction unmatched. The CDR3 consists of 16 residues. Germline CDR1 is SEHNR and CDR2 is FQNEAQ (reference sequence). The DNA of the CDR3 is TGTGCCAGCAGCTTAGACATAGGGGGCGAGAACACTGAAGCTTTCTTT. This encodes CASSLDIGGENTEAFF.

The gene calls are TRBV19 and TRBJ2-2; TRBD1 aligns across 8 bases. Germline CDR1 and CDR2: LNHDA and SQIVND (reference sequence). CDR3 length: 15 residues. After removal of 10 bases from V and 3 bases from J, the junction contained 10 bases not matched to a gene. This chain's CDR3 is CATRGRGRHTGELFF. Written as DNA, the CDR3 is TGTGCCACTCGAGGCAGGGGGCGACACACCGGGGAGCTGTTTTTT.

The CDR3: CASTPLTGWGNQPQHF. The CDR3, as DNA: TGTGCCAGCACCCCACTGACAGGGTGGGGCAATCAGCCCCAGCATTTT. This rearrangement joins TRBV28 to TRBJ1-5; 7 bases are shared with TRBD1. Germline CDR1 MDHEN, CDR2 SYDVKM. The CDR3 sequence is 16 residues long. Trimming at V came to 7 bases and at J to 2 bases, leaving 11 bases not matched to a gene.

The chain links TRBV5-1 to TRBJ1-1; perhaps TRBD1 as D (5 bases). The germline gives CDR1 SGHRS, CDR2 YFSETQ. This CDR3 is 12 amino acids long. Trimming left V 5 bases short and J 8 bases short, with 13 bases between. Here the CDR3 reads CASRGEGMEAFF. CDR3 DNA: TGCGCCAGCAGGGGGGAGGGGATGGAAGCTTTCTTT.